This T cell receptor beta chain was recorded in a study of blood T cell repertoires in COVID-19. Clones were read by immunoSEQ multiplex PCR, and TCRdb kept only the in-frame ones, dropping some. The sample includes 14,000 or so clones, around four fifths of them seen just once. Germline values: CDR1 SGHTA, CDR2 FQGNSA. This CDR3 is built from 14 residues. Trimming took 3 bases from V and 4 from J; bases not matched to a gene: 4. The V gene is TRBV7-2, the J gene TRBJ1-2; 8 nucleotides agree with TRBD1. Sequences were obtained from peripheral blood. This clonotype originated in a man aged 35 to 55 with active or convalescent COVID-19. In DNA, the CDR3 is TGTGCCAGCAGCTTCCAGGGGGCTGGCTATGGCTACACCTTC. It yields the protein CASSFQGAGYGYTF.